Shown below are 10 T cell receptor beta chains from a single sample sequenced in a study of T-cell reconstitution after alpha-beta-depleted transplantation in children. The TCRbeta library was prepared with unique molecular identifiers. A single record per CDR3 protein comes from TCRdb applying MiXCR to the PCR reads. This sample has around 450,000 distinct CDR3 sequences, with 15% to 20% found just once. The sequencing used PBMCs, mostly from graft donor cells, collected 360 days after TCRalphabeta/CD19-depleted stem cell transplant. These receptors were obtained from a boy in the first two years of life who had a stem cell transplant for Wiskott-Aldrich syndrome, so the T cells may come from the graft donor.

The CDR3 region has the DNA TGTGCCAGCAGTTCCTTAGCGGGGGGGCTGGAGGAGCAGTTCTTC. Amino acid sequence: CASSSLAGGLEEQFF. This chain links TRBV28 with TRBJ2-1; 11 nucleotides line up with TRBD2. This CDR3 is 15 amino acids long. The trim removed 4 bases at V and 10 bases at J, leaving 9 bases unmatched. CDR1 and CDR2 (germline): MDHEN, SYDVKM. Variable domain in full (rest from reference TRBV28 and TRBJ2-1): DVKVTQSSRYLVKRTGEKVFLECVQDMDHENMFWYRQDPGLGLRLIYFSYDVKMKEKGDIPEGYSVSREKKERFSLILESASTNQTSMYLCASSSLAGGLEEQFFGPGTRLTVL.

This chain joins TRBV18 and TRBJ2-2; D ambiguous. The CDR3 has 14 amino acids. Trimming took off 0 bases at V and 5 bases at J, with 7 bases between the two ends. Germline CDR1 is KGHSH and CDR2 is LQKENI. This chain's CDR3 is CASSPPTGTGELFF. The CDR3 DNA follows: TGTGCCAGCTCACCACCCACGGGTACCGGGGAGCTGTTTTTT.

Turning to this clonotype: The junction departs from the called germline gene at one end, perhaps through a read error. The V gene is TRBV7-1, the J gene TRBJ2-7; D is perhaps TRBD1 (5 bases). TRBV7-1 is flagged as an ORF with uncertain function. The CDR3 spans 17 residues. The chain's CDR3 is CAISSGQGFRKYYEQYF. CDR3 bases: TGTGCCATCAGCTCCGGGCAGGGATTTCGGAAATACTACGAGCAGTACTTC.

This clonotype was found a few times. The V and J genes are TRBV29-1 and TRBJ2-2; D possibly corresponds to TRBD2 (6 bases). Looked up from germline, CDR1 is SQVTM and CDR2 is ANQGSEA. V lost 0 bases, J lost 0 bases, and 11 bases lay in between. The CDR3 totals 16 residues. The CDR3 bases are TGCAGCGTTGAAGATCGAACTAGCTCGAACACCGGGGAGCTGTTTTTT. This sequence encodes CSVEDRTSSNTGELFF.

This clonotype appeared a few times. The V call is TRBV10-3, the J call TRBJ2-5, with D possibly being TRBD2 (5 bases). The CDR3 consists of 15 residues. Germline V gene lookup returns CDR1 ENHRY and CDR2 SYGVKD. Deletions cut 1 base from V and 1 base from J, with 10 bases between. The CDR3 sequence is CAISELRLAQETQYF. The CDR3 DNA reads TGTGCCATCAGTGAGTTGAGGCTAGCCCAAGAGACCCAGTACTTC.

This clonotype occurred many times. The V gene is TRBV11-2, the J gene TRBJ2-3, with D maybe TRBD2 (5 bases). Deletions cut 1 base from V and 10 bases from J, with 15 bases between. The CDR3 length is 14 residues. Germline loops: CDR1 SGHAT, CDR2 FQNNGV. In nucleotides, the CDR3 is TGTGCCAGCAGCTTAGGGCTAGCACAAGTCGCGCAGTATTTT. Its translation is CASSLGLAQVAQYF.

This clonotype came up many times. CDR3 nucleotides: TGCAGTGCAGAAGGAGGGTATACCGGGGAGCTGTTTTTT. This gives the protein CSAEGGYTGELFF. The chain has TRBV20-1 and TRBJ2-2, with D perhaps matching TRBD2 (6 bases). Trimming shortened V by 6 bases and J by 5 bases, and 13 bases separated the two germline ends. Germline V CDR1 and CDR2: DFQATT, SNEGSKA (reference sequence). The CDR3 runs 13 residues.

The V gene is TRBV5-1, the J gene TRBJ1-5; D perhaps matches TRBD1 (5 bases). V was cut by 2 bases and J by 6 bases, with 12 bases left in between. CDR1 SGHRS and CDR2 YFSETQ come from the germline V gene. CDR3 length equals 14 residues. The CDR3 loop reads CASSFGTQGQPQHF. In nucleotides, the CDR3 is TGCGCCAGCAGCTTTGGGACCCAGGGTCAGCCCCAGCATTTT.

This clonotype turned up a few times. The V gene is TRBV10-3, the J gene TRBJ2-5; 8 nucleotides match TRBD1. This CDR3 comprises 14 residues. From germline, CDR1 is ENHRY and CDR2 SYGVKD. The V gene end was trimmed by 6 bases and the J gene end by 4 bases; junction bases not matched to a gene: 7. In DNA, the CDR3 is TGTGCCATCAGCGAGGACAGGGCTCGAGAGACCCAGTACTTC. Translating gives CAISEDRARETQYF.

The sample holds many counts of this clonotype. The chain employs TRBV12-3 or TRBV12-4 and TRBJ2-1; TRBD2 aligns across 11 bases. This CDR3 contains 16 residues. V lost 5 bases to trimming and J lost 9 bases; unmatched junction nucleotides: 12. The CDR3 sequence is CASSPLTSGRGGEQFF. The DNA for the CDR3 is TGTGCCAGCAGTCCACTAACTAGCGGGAGAGGAGGTGAGCAGTTCTTC.